This record concerns one T cell receptor beta chain sequence. What it binds is unknown. The data were taken from a study of shared clonotypes between healthy human individuals. General observations from the study: In this cohort, only blood was sampled, and tissue repertoires likely differ. Rarefaction revealed incomplete sorted-subset sequencing despite large depth. A limitation of the genetic and exposure-history diversity represented arose from few donors.

It was about 190 ng DNA, approximately 28,000 T cell genomes, that sorted-subset replicate PCRs used. Repertoires were generated with immunoSEQ multiplex PCR, while TCRdb's copy carries only in-frame clones and drops some. The table shows about 1 million clones, with around 76% occurring only once. This clonotype was obtained from a man between 18 and 35 years old in good health. The source material was memory CD4+ T cells sorted from blood. As for subset: CD45RA-negative fraction.

In nucleotides, the CDR3 is TGCAGCGTTCAGACAGGGATCGGTAATTCACCCCTCCACTTT. This codes for CSVQTGIGNSPLHF. The chain is built from TRBV29-1 and TRBJ1-6, with 7 bases fitting TRBD1. The junction had 7 bases not matched to a gene; V was cut back by 5 bases and J by 6 bases. This CDR3 comprises 14 residues. The germline V gene encodes CDR1 SQVTM and CDR2 ANQGSEA.